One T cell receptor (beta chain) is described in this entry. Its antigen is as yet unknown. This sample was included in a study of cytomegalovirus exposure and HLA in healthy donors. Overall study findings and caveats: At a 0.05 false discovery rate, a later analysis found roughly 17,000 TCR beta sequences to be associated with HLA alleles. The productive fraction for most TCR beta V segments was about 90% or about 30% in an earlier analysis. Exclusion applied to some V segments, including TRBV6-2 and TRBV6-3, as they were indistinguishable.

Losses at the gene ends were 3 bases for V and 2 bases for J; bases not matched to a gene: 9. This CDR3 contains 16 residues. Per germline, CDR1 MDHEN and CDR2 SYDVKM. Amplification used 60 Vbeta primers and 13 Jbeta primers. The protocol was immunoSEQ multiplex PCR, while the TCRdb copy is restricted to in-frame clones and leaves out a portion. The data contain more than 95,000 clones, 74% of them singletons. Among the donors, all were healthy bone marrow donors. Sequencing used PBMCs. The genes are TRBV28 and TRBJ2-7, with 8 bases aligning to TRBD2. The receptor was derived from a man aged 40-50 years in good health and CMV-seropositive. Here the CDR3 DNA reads TGTGCCAGCAGTTTTTCCCTAGCGGGCCTAACCTACGAGCAGTACTTC. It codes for CASSFSLAGLTYEQYF.